This T cell receptor (beta chain) was found in a study of blood T cell repertoires in COVID-19. Looking at the study overall: Acute and convalescent COVID-19 specimens originated in the United States, Italy and Spain. The analysed material was cDNA or gDNA that came from T cells, B-cell-depleted T cells, or PBMCs.

Original processing methods: Amplification of reference gene primers was used by the study to estimate nucleated cell counts. Profiling relied on immunoSEQ multiplex PCR, and the TCRdb table lists in-frame clones only, not all of them. That table furnishes V, J and clone size, whereas the DNA furnished D and trimming. Among approximately 150,000 clones listed, 70% to 90% were seen once. In germline, CDR1 is SGHTA, CDR2 FQGNSA. Trimming at V came to 2 bases and at J to 6 bases, leaving 3 bases not matched to a gene. The CDR3 consists of 13 residues. The TCR originated in a human donor in a cohort sampled during active COVID-19. V and J are TRBV7-2 and TRBJ1-2, with TRBD1 matching over 7 bases. Sequenced material: peripheral blood. The CDR3 nucleotides are TGTGCCAGCAGCTTAACCAGGGGGGATGGCTACACCTTC. Translated, it gives CASSLTRGDGYTF. Full variable domain (missing parts from reference TRBV7-2 and TRBJ1-2): GAGVSQSPSNKVTEKGKDVELRCDPISGHTALYWYRQSLGQGLEFLIYFQGNSAPDKSGLPSDRFSAERTGGSVSTLTIQRTQQEDSAVYLCASSLTRGDGYTFGSGTRLTVV.